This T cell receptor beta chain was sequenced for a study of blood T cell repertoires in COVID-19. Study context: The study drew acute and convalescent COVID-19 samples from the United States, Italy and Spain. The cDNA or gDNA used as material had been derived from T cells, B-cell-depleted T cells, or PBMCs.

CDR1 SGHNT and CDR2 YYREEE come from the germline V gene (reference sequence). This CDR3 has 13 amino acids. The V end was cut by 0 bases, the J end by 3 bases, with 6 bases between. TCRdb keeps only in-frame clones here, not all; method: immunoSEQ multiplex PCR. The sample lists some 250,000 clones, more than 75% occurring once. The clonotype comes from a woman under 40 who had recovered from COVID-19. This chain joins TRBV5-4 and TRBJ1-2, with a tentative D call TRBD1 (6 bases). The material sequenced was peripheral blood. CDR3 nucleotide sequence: TGTGCCAGCAGCTTGGCAGGGGACTATGGCTACACCTTC. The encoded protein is CASSLAGDYGYTF.